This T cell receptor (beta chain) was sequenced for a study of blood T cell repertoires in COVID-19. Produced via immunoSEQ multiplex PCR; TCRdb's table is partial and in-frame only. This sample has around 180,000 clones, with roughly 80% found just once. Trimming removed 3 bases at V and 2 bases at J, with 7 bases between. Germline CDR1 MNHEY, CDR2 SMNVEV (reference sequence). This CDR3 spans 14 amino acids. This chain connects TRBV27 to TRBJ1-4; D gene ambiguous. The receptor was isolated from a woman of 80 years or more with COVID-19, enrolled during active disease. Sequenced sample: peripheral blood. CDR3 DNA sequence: TGTGCCAGCAGTTTGGGAGGGACTAATGAAAAACTGTTTTTT. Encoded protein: CASSLGGTNEKLFF. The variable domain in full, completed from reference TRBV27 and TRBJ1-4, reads EAQVTQNPRYLITVTGKKLTVTCSQNMNHEYMSWYRQDPGLGLRQIYYSMNVEVTDKGDVPEGYKVSRKEKRNFPLILESPSPNQTSLYFCASSLGGTNEKLFFGSGTQLSVL.